The clone carrying this T cell receptor beta chain was recorded only once. Its antigen is unknown. This entry comes from a study of T cell responses to AZD1222 COVID-19 vaccine. Overall study results and limits: Possibly, clonal diversity was underestimated; donors were largely white British and included more females.

The germline V gene encodes CDR1 MRHNA and CDR2 SNTAGT. This CDR3 region has 14 residues. Trimming took 3 bases from V and 6 from J, leaving 11 bases between them. TCRdb's table, derived via immunoSEQ multiplex PCR, lists solely in-frame clones and lacks some. The sample includes some 150,000 clones, 85% to 95% of them seen just once. The sequencing used peripheral blood, collected on day 0 of AZD1222 vaccination. This chain connects TRBV6-4 to TRBJ2-2; no reliable D call. The sequence was collected from an adult in good health. The CDR3 DNA reads TGTGCCAGCAGTGAACGGTCTAGGTCCGGGGAGCTGTTTTTT. It codes for CASSERSRSGELFF.